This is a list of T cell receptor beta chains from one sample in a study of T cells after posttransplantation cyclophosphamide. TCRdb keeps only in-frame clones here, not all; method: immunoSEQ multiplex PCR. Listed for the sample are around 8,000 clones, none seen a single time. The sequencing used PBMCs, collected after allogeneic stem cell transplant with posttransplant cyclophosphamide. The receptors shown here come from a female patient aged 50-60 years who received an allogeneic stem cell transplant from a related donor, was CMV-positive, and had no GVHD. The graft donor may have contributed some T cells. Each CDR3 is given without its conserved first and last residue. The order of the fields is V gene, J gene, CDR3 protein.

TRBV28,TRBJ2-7,ASREGQAVYEQY
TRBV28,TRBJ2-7,ASRVGNYEQY
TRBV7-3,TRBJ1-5,ASSPTGGDQPQH
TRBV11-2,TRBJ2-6,ASSFRHLGANVLT
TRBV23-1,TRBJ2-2,ASSQSDRGNTGELF
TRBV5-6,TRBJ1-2,ASSLEGGYT
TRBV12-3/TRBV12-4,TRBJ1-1,ASRISGTGATEAF
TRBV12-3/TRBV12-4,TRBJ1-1,ASSPPRGLNTEAF
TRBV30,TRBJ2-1,AWSVGQGPYNEQF
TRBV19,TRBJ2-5,ASTLETGGGTQY
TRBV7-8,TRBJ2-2,ASSSEHQIDRELF
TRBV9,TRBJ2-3,ASSDSRVEDTQY
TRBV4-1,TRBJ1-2,ASSLINRENYT
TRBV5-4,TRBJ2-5,ASSLDSQETQY
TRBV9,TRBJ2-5,ASSGGGTSGNKETQY
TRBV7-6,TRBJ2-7,ASSLAGGREQY
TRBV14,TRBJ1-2,ASSQDIATGGSYT
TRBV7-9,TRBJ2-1,ASSLAWDYRRQF
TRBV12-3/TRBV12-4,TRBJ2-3,ASSFQGGTQY
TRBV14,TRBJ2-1,ASSQEKTPLSRDRANNEQF
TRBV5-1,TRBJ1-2,ASSPAPGGFGCT
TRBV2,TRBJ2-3,ASSGLAGTANTQY
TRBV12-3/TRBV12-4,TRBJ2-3,ASSLMAGTDTQY
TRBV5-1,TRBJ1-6,ASSLEGGSPLH
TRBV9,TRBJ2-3,ASSADRGGTDTQY
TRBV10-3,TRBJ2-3,ATARPTDTQY
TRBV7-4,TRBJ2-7,ARSLSAVTYEQY
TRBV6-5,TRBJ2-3,ASSSLLDRYTDTQY
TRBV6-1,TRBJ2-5,ASSAREFGETQY
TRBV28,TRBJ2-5,ASSPAGIQETQY
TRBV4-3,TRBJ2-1,ASSQPRRLAGYNEQF
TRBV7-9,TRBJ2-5,ASSLVILASPETQY
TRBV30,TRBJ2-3,AWSVLRGRTDTQY
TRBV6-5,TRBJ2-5,ASSRDTEETQY
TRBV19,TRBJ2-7,ASSPGSRRPYEQY
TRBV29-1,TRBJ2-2,SANRGVRTGELF
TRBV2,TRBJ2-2,ASLPGHSTGELF
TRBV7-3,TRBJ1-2,ASSLGTVYGYT